Listed below are T cell receptor beta chains from one sample, sequenced in a study of Ad26.COV2.S vaccination and SARS-CoV-2 variants. The data were produced by immunoSEQ multiplex PCR, yet TCRdb's version contains in-frame clones alone and is incomplete. The table records about 350,000 clones, around 92% of them present only once. Sequencing used peripheral blood, obtained after recovery from COVID-19. These receptors were obtained from a human donor who had recovered from COVID-19. Both conserved end residues are part of each CDR3. D genes are given only for firm matches. Part of the rows lack a size; the others show once, few, many or a class for expanded clones.

d_gene: TRBD2
abundance: .
j_gene: TRBJ2-5
v_gene: TRBV5-8
CDR3nt: TGTGCCAGCAGCTTCGGCGGGAGGAAACAAGAGACCCAGTACTTC
CDR3aa: CASSFGGRKQETQYF

d_gene: .
abundance: .
j_gene: TRBJ2-7
v_gene: TRBV21-1
CDR3nt: TGTGCCAGCAGCAAACTCGGGACAGATTACGAGCAGTACTTC
CDR3aa: CASSKLGTDYEQYF

d_gene: .
abundance: .
j_gene: TRBJ1-5
v_gene: TRBV9
CDR3nt: TGTGCCAGCAGCGTAGGAGCGATTAGCAATCAGCCCCAGCATTTT
CDR3aa: CASSVGAISNQPQHF

d_gene: .
abundance: .
j_gene: TRBJ2-7
v_gene: TRBV7-9
CDR3nt: TGTGCCAGCAGCTTACCACAGGAGGCCTACGAGCAGTACTTC
CDR3aa: CASSLPQEAYEQYF

d_gene: TRBD2
abundance: .
j_gene: TRBJ2-3
v_gene: TRBV9
CDR3nt: TGTGCCAGCAGCGGATCTAGCGGGGCCCGCACAGATACGCAGTATTTT
CDR3aa: CASSGSSGARTDTQYF

d_gene: .
abundance: few
j_gene: TRBJ1-1
v_gene: TRBV9
CDR3nt: TGTGCCAGCAGCGGTTCACAGGGGAACACTGAAGCTTTCTTT
CDR3aa: CASSGSQGNTEAFF

d_gene: .
abundance: .
j_gene: TRBJ2-1
v_gene: TRBV24-1
CDR3nt: TGTGCCACCAGTGATCCTGACAGGGAGGGTGACAATGAGCAGTTCTTC
CDR3aa: CATSDPDREGDNEQFF

d_gene: .
abundance: .
j_gene: TRBJ2-3
v_gene: TRBV18
CDR3nt: TGTGCCAGCTCACCACCGACTAGAGAGCTTTCCAGTTTT
CDR3aa: CASSPPTRELSSF

d_gene: TRBD1
abundance: .
j_gene: TRBJ1-1
v_gene: TRBV6-5
CDR3nt: TGTGCCACCCGACAGGGCCGCAACACTGAAGCTTTCTTT
CDR3aa: CATRQGRNTEAFF

d_gene: TRBD1
abundance: .
j_gene: TRBJ2-2
v_gene: TRBV5-3
CDR3nt: TGTGCCAGAAGGTTGGACAGGGGGGACACCGGGGAGCTGTTTTTT
CDR3aa: CARRLDRGDTGELFF

d_gene: .
abundance: .
j_gene: TRBJ2-3
v_gene: TRBV5-1
CDR3nt: TGCGCCAGCAGTATCGGACCCAAACCCCCCGAAGATACGCAGTATTTT
CDR3aa: CASSIGPKPPEDTQYF

d_gene: TRBD1
abundance: .
j_gene: TRBJ1-3
v_gene: TRBV5-5
CDR3nt: TGTGCCAGCAGCGCCGGGACAGGGTCTGGAAACACCATATATTTT
CDR3aa: CASSAGTGSGNTIYF

d_gene: TRBD2
abundance: .
j_gene: TRBJ2-4
v_gene: TRBV3-1/TRBV3-2
CDR3nt: TGTGCCAGCAGCCTAAGTCCCCTCCGCCGGGACTACTTAAACATTCAGTACTTC
CDR3aa: CASSLSPLRRDYLNIQYF

d_gene: TRBD1
abundance: .
j_gene: TRBJ1-1
v_gene: TRBV2
CDR3nt: TGTGCCAGCATGAGGACAGGGGGGACTGAAGCTTTCTTT
CDR3aa: CASMRTGGTEAFF

d_gene: .
abundance: .
j_gene: TRBJ1-4
v_gene: TRBV2
CDR3nt: TGTGCCAGCAGTGAATGGATTGGATCTTCTATTGAAAAACTGTTTTTT
CDR3aa: CASSEWIGSSIEKLFF